This T cell receptor beta chain was captured in a study of T-cell memory formation after mild COVID-19. Study-level findings and limits: Some responding clones appeared in pre-infection memory, suggesting cross-reactive memory joined. Day 15 to 85 contracting clones showed balanced CD4/CD8; day 15 to 37 expanders favored CD4+.

Details on this clonotype: Its target is not known.

The CDR3 has 13 residues. Trimming cost V 3 bases and J 2 bases, with 5 bases left between them. Barcoded TCR alpha and TCR beta cDNA libraries with UMIs came from 5'RACE using constant-segment primers. Each CDR3 protein is one row after TCRdb ran MiXCR on the 5' RACE reads. The sample carries 500,000 to 600,000 distinct CDR3 sequences, roughly 18% recorded once. The chain uses TRBV12-3 or TRBV12-4 and TRBJ2-1; no clear D gene. Material: PBMCs or a T cell subset sorted from them (not recorded which). The TCR sequence derives from an adult woman who had mild COVID-19 (a few samples of this study predate the infection). Cell type and time point are not known. Here the CDR3 DNA reads TGTGCCAGCAGTTTTGATGCCTACAATGAGCAGTTCTTC. Its protein product is CASSFDAYNEQFF.